Listed here are 20 T cell receptor beta chains from one sample, sequenced in a study of T cell responses to AZD1222 COVID-19 vaccine. Measured with immunoSEQ multiplex PCR; TCRdb has only the in-frame clones, and not every one. The sample holds 120,000 to 150,000 clones; about 90% are singletons and the top ten take under 5.5%. The sample consisted of peripheral blood, taken on day 0 of AZD1222 vaccination. Receptor source: an adult in good health.

This chain connects TRBV27 to TRBJ2-3; 8 positions agree with TRBD1. This CDR3 contains 14 residues. The germline CDR1 and CDR2 sequences are MNHEY and SMNVEV (reference sequence). The ends lost 0 bases at V and 5 bases at J; junction bases unmatched: 1. The CDR3 DNA follows: TGTGCCAGCAGTTTATCTGGGACAGGAGATACGCAGTATTTT. Translation: CASSLSGTGDTQYF.

Regarding this clone: Other DNA sequences from this sample encode an identical CDR3 as well. The rearrangement links TRBV12-3 or TRBV12-4 to TRBJ2-7; possibly TRBD2 for D (6 bases). This CDR3 contains 13 residues. The V and J ends lost 3 bases and 0 bases respectively, with 6 bases between them. The CDR3 DNA follows: TGTGCCAGCAGTTTGGGGGGCTCCTACGAGCAGTACTTC. Protein: CASSLGGSYEQYF.

The chain has TRBV7-9 and TRBJ2-3; D is possibly TRBD1 (6 bases). The germline V gene has CDR1 SEHNR and CDR2 FQNEAQ (reference sequence). The CDR3 length is 15 residues. Trimming shortened V by 6 bases and J by 3 bases, and 16 bases separated the two germline ends. Written as DNA, the CDR3 is TGTGCCAGCAGTTCTGGACAGAGCCTAACAGATACGCAGTATTTT. Amino acids: CASSSGQSLTDTQYF.

This clone appeared a single time. The chain uses TRBV10-1 and TRBJ2-2, with TRBD2 as a possible D gene (5 bases). Germline CDR1 is WNHNN and CDR2 is SYGVQD (reference sequence). This CDR3 spans 13 amino acids. V was trimmed by 6 bases and J by 4 bases, leaving 9 bases between them. Written as DNA, the CDR3 is TGCGCCAGCAGGGAGAGGGTCACCGGGGAGCTGTTTTTT. As protein: CASRERVTGELFF.

The chain is built from TRBV19 and TRBJ2-1; D ambiguous. Germline values: CDR1 LNHDA, CDR2 SQIVND (reference sequence). V lost 0 bases and J lost 5, with 20 bases in between. The CDR3 loop spans 18 amino acids. The CDR3 DNA follows: TGTGCCAGTAGTATAGATCTTAATCATGGACGGACCGACAATGAGCAGTTCTTC. Protein sequence: CASSIDLNHGRTDNEQFF.

This clone was observed once. This sequence joins TRBV7-2 and TRBJ2-5, with D perhaps TRBD1 (6 bases). Trimming stripped 4 bases from V and 1 base from J, with 10 bases between. This CDR3 has 14 amino acids. Germline loops: CDR1 SGHTA, CDR2 FQGNSA. In DNA, the CDR3 is TGTGCCAGCAGCTCAAGGACAGCCCAAGAGACCCAGTACTTC. This translates into CASSSRTAQETQYF. The full variable domain, in which reference TRBV7-2 and TRBJ2-5 provide the parts outside the CDR3, is GAGVSQSPSNKVTEKGKDVELRCDPISGHTALYWYRQSLGQGLEFLIYFQGNSAPDKSGLPSDRFSAERTGGSVSTLTIQRTQQEDSAVYLCASSSRTAQETQYFGPGTRLLVL.

The chain employs TRBV28 and TRBJ1-4; TRBD1 matches 9 bases. From germline, CDR1 is MDHEN and CDR2 SYDVKM. V dropped 6 bases and J dropped 5; count of bases not matched to a gene: 7. The CDR3 has 15 residues. CDR3 region: CASSRAGTGNEKLFF. The CDR3 coding sequence is TGTGCCAGCAGCAGGGCCGGGACAGGGAATGAAAAACTGTTTTTT.

The chain carries TRBV9 and TRBJ2-1, with D maybe TRBD1 (6 bases). The CDR3 consists of 14 residues. In germline, CDR1 is SGDLS, CDR2 YYNGEE. V gave up 0 bases and J gave up 7 bases, with 11 bases separating them. The DNA for the CDR3 is TGTGCCAGCAGCGTAGGAATGGGGGCGAATGAGCAGTTCTTC. The encoded protein is CASSVGMGANEQFF.

The genes are TRBV20-1 and TRBJ2-7; 7 bases match TRBD2. CDR3 length: 11 amino acids. Germline V gene data show CDR1 as DFQATT and CDR2 as SNEGSKA (reference sequence). After removal of 6 bases from V and 2 bases from J, the junction contained 1 base not matched to a gene. The CDR3 sequence is CSAGLAYEQYF. The CDR3 bases are TGCAGTGCCGGACTAGCCTACGAGCAGTACTTC.

V usage is TRBV9 and J usage is TRBJ1-6; 9 bases map to TRBD1. The germline V gene encodes CDR1 SGDLS and CDR2 YYNGEE. The trim removed 2 bases at V and 7 bases at J, leaving 4 bases unmatched. This CDR3 is built from 15 residues. CDR3 protein: CASSVDRGGNSPLHF. CDR3 nucleotide sequence: TGTGCCAGCAGCGTCGACAGGGGGGGAAATTCACCCCTCCACTTT. Based on the CDR3 plus reference TRBV9 and TRBJ1-6, the full variable domain is DSGVTQTPKHLITATGQRVTLRCSPRSGDLSVYWYQQSLDQGLQFLIQYYNGEERAKGNILERFSAQQFPDLHSELNLSSLELGDSALYFCASSVDRGGNSPLHFGNGTRLTVT.

The V gene is TRBV7-2, the J gene TRBJ1-2, with a tentative D call TRBD1 (6 bases). Germline values: CDR1 SGHTA, CDR2 FQGNSA. V was trimmed by 5 bases and J by 2 bases, leaving 12 bases between them. CDR3 length equals 14 residues. The CDR3 sequence: CASSPYGQNYGYTF. Here the CDR3 DNA reads TGTGCCAGCAGCCCATACGGACAGAACTATGGCTACACCTTC.

The V and J genes are TRBV9 and TRBJ1-6; D ambiguous. The V end was cut by 4 bases, the J end by 9 bases, with 11 bases between. Germline V lookup: CDR1 SGDLS, CDR2 YYNGEE. The CDR3 totals 13 residues. The CDR3 DNA sequence: TGTGCCAGCAGCAATGACGGGAGTTCACCCCTCCACTTT. This translates into CASSNDGSSPLHF.

This clone was counted once. The rearrangement joins TRBV28 to TRBJ1-5; 7 bases fit TRBD1. Germline CDR1 is MDHEN and CDR2 is SYDVKM. CDR3 length: 13 residues. V gave up 10 bases and J gave up 7 bases; unmatched junction bases: 10. The DNA of the CDR3 is TGTGCCACCGTAGACAGGGTAAAGCAGCCCCAGCATTTT. Its translation: CATVDRVKQPQHF.

This rearrangement joins TRBV6-2 or TRBV6-3 to TRBJ1-5; D ambiguous. Germline V gene data show CDR1 as MNHEY and CDR2 as SVGEGT. CDR3 size: 14 residues. The germline V and J ends were trimmed by 5 bases and 0 bases, with 8 bases remaining between them. DNA for the CDR3: TGTGCCAGCAGTACCGACACTAGCAATCAGCCCCAGCATTTT. This gives the protein CASSTDTSNQPQHF.

The gene calls are TRBV27 and TRBJ1-2, with 7 positions matching TRBD1. Germline assignment: CDR1 MNHEY and CDR2 SMNVEV (reference sequence). V gave up 5 bases and J gave up 2 bases; unmatched junction bases: 2. The CDR3 has 13 amino acids. The CDR3 loop reads CASSLQGNYGYTF. CDR3 sequence (DNA): TGTGCCAGCAGTCTACAGGGGAACTATGGCTACACCTTC.

Judged by abundance, this clone is medium-sized. Other DNA variants within this sample encode the same CDR3. The rearrangement links TRBV11-2 to TRBJ1-2; no firm D call. CDR1 SGHAT and CDR2 FQNNGV come from the germline V gene. V lost 1 base and J lost 2, with 8 bases in between. The CDR3 extends over 14 amino acids. The CDR3 sequence is CASSLGPTNYGYTF. The DNA of the CDR3 is TGTGCCAGCAGCTTAGGACCGACGAACTATGGCTACACCTTC.

The chain combines TRBV13 with TRBJ2-1; D gene ambiguous. Germline CDR1 reads PRHDT; CDR2 reads FYEKMQ (reference sequence). The germline V and J ends were trimmed by 3 bases and 8 bases, with 14 bases remaining between them. The CDR3 covers 14 residues. The CDR3 reads CASSFSSAWHEQFF. For the CDR3, the DNA is TGTGCCAGCAGCTTTTCTTCGGCGTGGCATGAGCAGTTCTTC.

The chain recombines TRBV6-2 or TRBV6-3 with TRBJ2-6, with TRBD1 matching over 7 bases. Germline CDR1 reads MNHEY; CDR2 reads SVGEGT. The V segment lost 2 bases and the J segment 0 bases; nucleotides outside the gene matches: 4. The CDR3 covers 17 residues. The CDR3 bases are TGTGCCAGCAGTTACGCGACAGGGCCCTCTGGGGCCAACGTCCTGACTTTC. This encodes CASSYATGPSGANVLTF.

This clone was found once. The J gene is TRBJ1-2, the V gene TRBV4-3; TRBD1 aligns across 10 bases. Germline V gene data show CDR1 as LGHNA and CDR2 as YSLEER. Trimming took 0 bases from V and 7 from J; bases not matched to a gene: 8. CDR3 length: 16 amino acids. The CDR3 loop reads CASSQDPPDRGGGYTF. Written as DNA, the CDR3 is TGCGCCAGCAGCCAAGATCCCCCGGACAGGGGGGGTGGCTACACCTTC.

The chain links TRBV5-1 to TRBJ2-7; no clear D gene. V dropped 4 bases and J dropped 0 bases, with 14 bases sitting between them. This CDR3 is 15 amino acids long. The germline CDR1 and CDR2 sequences are SGHRS and YFSETQ. The CDR3: CASSPWTTGSYEQYF. In DNA form, the CDR3 reads TGCGCCAGCAGCCCGTGGACGACGGGCTCCTACGAGCAGTACTTC.